The 27 T cell receptor beta chains reported below all come from one sample, sequenced in a study of blood T cell repertoires in COVID-19. The assay was immunoSEQ multiplex PCR, and TCRdb's table has in-frame clones only and misses some. Altogether roughly 140,000 clones are present, about four fifths being singletons, with the ten largest covering 3% to 4.5%. Sequencing was done on a sample of peripheral blood. These receptors all come from a man between 70 and 80 years old who had recovered from COVID-19.

The J gene is TRBJ2-3, the V gene TRBV4-3; TRBD1 matches 7 bases. The germline V gene encodes CDR1 LGHNA and CDR2 YSLEER. With V trimmed by 0 bases and J by 6 bases, 9 bases remained unmatched. The CDR3 has 16 residues. CDR3 protein: CASSQDSTGVVDTQYF. CDR3 sequence (DNA): TGCGCCAGCAGCCAAGATAGCACAGGGGTAGTGGATACGCAGTATTTT.

Turning to this clone: A junction boundary mismatches the germline segment, possibly from a read error. The chain uses TRBV27 and TRBJ2-7, with D perhaps TRBD2 (5 bases). Germline V gene lookup returns CDR1 MNHEY and CDR2 SMNVEV (reference sequence). The CDR3 consists of 14 residues. CDR3 DNA sequence: TGTGCCAGCAGTCCATTCGAGGGCTCCAACGAGCAGTACTTC. The encoded protein is CASSPFEGSNEQYF.

This chain joins TRBV5-8 and TRBJ2-1; 7 positions agree with TRBD1. There are 15 residues in the CDR3. CDR1 and CDR2 (germline): SGHTS, YDEGEE. Trimming took 4 bases from V and 0 from J; bases not matched to a gene: 4. This CDR3 is CASSTQGISYNEQFF. The CDR3, as DNA: TGTGCCAGCAGCACACAGGGGATCTCCTACAATGAGCAGTTCTTC.

The gene calls are TRBV19 and TRBJ2-3, with a weak D call TRBD1 (6 bases). V lost 5 bases and J lost 1, with 10 bases in between. The CDR3 is 14 residues long. The V gene's germline CDR1 is LNHDA and CDR2 SQIVND (reference sequence). CDR3 residues: CASSGGAGTDTQYF. Here the CDR3 DNA reads TGTGCCAGTAGTGGGGGCGCGGGCACAGATACGCAGTATTTT.

This chain links TRBV6-5 with TRBJ2-7, with 9 bases that match TRBD1. CDR1 and CDR2 (germline): MNHEY, SVGAGI. J lost 1 base, V lost 6 bases, and 7 bases had no gene match. The CDR3 extends over 15 amino acids. CDR3 protein: CASRSTGTGSYEQYF. CDR3 in DNA: TGTGCCAGCAGAAGTACCGGGACAGGGTCCTACGAGCAGTACTTC.

This chain links TRBV5-6 with TRBJ1-2; 10 bases are shared with TRBD1. The CDR3 has 16 residues. Germline V CDR1 and CDR2: SGHDT, YYEEEE. The V and J ends lost 4 bases and 4 bases, in that order; junction bases with no gene match: 10. CDR3 in DNA: TGTGCCAGCAGCCCTTTGAACCGGGACAGGGGCTATGGCTACACCTTC. Protein: CASSPLNRDRGYGYTF.

This chain uses TRBV29-1 with TRBJ1-2, with 7 bases fitting TRBD1. The CDR3 loop spans 13 amino acids. Looked up from germline, CDR1 is SQVTM and CDR2 is ANQGSEA. The CDR3 is CSCLTGSNYGYTF. CDR3 in DNA: TGCAGTTGCCTGACAGGGTCTAACTATGGCTACACCTTC.

This clone was seen only a few times. The chain employs TRBV19 and TRBJ2-2; perhaps TRBD2 as D (7 bases). Germline V CDR1 and CDR2: LNHDA, SQIVND (reference sequence). This CDR3 has 14 amino acids. V was cut by 9 bases and J by 4 bases, with 15 bases left in between. The CDR3 nucleotides read TGTGCCAGCGCGGGAGAGGGGGGCACCGGGGAGCTGTTTTTT. Its protein is CASAGEGGTGELFF.

The genes are TRBV29-1 and TRBJ2-3; 7 nucleotides line up with TRBD1. The trim removed 6 bases at V and 4 bases at J, leaving 13 bases unmatched. Per germline, CDR1 SQVTM and CDR2 ANQGSEA. The CDR3 sequence is 15 residues long. CDR3 in amino acids: CSVGPGQKVADTQYF. CDR3 nucleotides: TGCAGCGTAGGACCGGGACAGAAGGTAGCAGATACGCAGTATTTT.

This rearrangement joins TRBV21-1 to TRBJ1-4; the table's TRBD1 call for D was not verified on the DNA. TRBV21-1 is a recognized pseudogene. CDR3 length equals 14 residues. This chain's CDR3 is CASTGDRGREKLFF. The CDR3 coding sequence is TGTGCCAGCACCGGGGACAGGGGGCGGGAAAAACTGTTTTTT.

J is TRBJ2-3 and V is TRBV11-3; D call uncertain. The CDR3 is made up of 15 amino acids. Germline CDR1 reads SGHNT; CDR2 reads YENEEA. V lost 1 base, J lost 4 bases, and 12 bases lay in between. The chain's CDR3 is CASSLGPEVADTQYF. The CDR3 DNA follows: TGTGCCAGCAGCTTAGGCCCCGAGGTGGCAGATACGCAGTATTTT. Full variable domain (missing parts from reference TRBV11-3 and TRBJ2-3): EAGVVQSPRYKIIEKKQPVAFWCNPISGHNTLYWYLQNLGQGPELLIRYENEEAVDDSQLPKDRFSAERLKGVDSTLKIQPAELGDSAVYLCASSLGPEVADTQYFGPGTRLTVL.

This chain connects TRBV4-3 to TRBJ2-5, with D possibly TRBD1 on 6 matching bases. V lost 1 base and J 1 base, leaving 13 bases between the germline ends. Germline values: CDR1 LGHNA, CDR2 YSLEER. The CDR3 runs to 16 residues. CDR3 sequence reads: CASSQVVQGSQETQYF. The CDR3 coding sequence is TGCGCCAGCAGCCAAGTTGTCCAGGGGAGCCAAGAGACCCAGTACTTC.

The chain uses TRBV7-8 and TRBJ2-1; D uncertain. In germline, CDR1 is SGHVS, CDR2 FQNEAQ. Trimming took off 1 base at V and 4 bases at J, with 11 bases between the two ends. The CDR3 covers 15 residues. The CDR3 is CASSLVRITYNEQFF. CDR3 sequence (DNA): TGTGCCAGCAGCTTAGTGAGGATTACTTACAATGAGCAGTTCTTC.

The rearrangement links TRBV21-1 to TRBJ2-5; TRBD2 is taken as the D call from the table, unchecked against the DNA. TRBV21-1 counts as a pseudogene. This CDR3 comprises 14 residues. The CDR3 sequence: CASMNPTSQETQYF. As DNA, the CDR3 is TGTGCCAGCATGAATCCGACTAGCCAAGAGACCCAGTACTTC.

This clone was counted between two and nine times. The chain couples TRBV19 to TRBJ1-2; a possible D gene is TRBD1 (6 bases). Trimming left V 3 bases short and J 3 bases short, with 8 bases between. The CDR3 sequence is 13 residues long. Germline CDR1 and CDR2: LNHDA and SQIVND (reference sequence). CDR3 region: CASSMDRDYGYTF. In DNA, the CDR3 is TGTGCCAGTAGTATGGACAGAGACTATGGCTACACCTTC.

The chain has TRBV19 and TRBJ2-1; 9 nucleotides line up with TRBD1. Germline CDR1 and CDR2: LNHDA and SQIVND (reference sequence). The CDR3 runs to 15 residues. Trimming at V came to 4 bases and at J to 3 bases, leaving 4 bases not matched to a gene. The CDR3 region has the DNA TGTGCCAGTAGTAGTCTGACAGGGGGCTACAATGAGCAGTTCTTC. Amino acids: CASSSLTGGYNEQFF.

The J gene is TRBJ1-1, the V gene TRBV30; TRBD1 is a possible D gene (5 bases). CDR1 is GTSNPN and CDR2 is SVGIG in the germline V gene (reference sequence). This CDR3 contains 13 residues. Trimming left V 3 bases short and J 4 bases short, with 12 bases between. CDR3 protein: CAWSPGRVTEAFF. CDR3 sequence (DNA): TGTGCCTGGAGCCCCGGCAGGGTCACTGAAGCTTTCTTT. Supplemented by reference TRBV30 and TRBJ1-1, the full variable domain reads SQTIHQWPATLVQPVGSPLSLECTVEGTSNPNLYWYRQAAGRGLQLLFYSVGIGQISSEVPQNLSASRPQDRQFILSSKKLLLSDSGFYLCAWSPGRVTEAFFGQGTRLTVV.

The chain couples TRBV10-3 to TRBJ2-5; TRBD2 is a possible D gene (6 bases). Germline V gives CDR1 ENHRY, CDR2 SYGVKD. This CDR3 region has 13 residues. V lost 4 bases, J lost 5 bases, and 11 bases lay in between. The CDR3 sequence: CAISGGVGETQYF. The CDR3 nucleotides read TGTGCCATCAGTGGGGGGGTTGGCGAGACCCAGTACTTC.

This rearrangement joins TRBV12-1 to TRBJ2-7; the D segment call TRBD2 is taken from the table without a DNA check. TRBV12-1 has pseudogene status. The CDR3 contains 17 residues. Written as DNA, the CDR3 is TGTGCCAGCAGCTTCCCCACTGGGGGGAGCGACTTCTACGAGCAGTACTTC. Protein sequence: CASSFPTGGSDFYEQYF.

The chain employs TRBV6-1 and TRBJ1-5; D unclear. V was clipped by 2 bases and J by 14 bases, with 19 bases between them. Per germline, CDR1 MNHNS and CDR2 SASEGT. The CDR3 loop spans 14 amino acids. As DNA, the CDR3 is TGTGCCAGCAGTGAACGTTCCCCGCCAGGCCCGAAGCATTTT. It codes for CASSERSPPGPKHF.

This clone was counted once. An end of the junction differs from the germline gene, which may be a read error. This rearrangement joins TRBV3-1 (or the pseudogene TRBV3-2) to TRBJ2-7, with D unresolved. This CDR3 region has 14 residues. Germline assignment: CDR1 LGHDT and CDR2 YNNKEL (reference sequence). DNA for the CDR3: TGTGCCAGCAGACAAGAAATCAGCTCCTACGAGCAGTACTTC. Residues: CASRQEISSYEQYF.

The chain is built from TRBV6-5 and TRBJ2-1, with D hard to call. V was cut by 0 bases and J by 8 bases, with 8 bases left in between. The germline CDR1 and CDR2 sequences are MNHEY and SVGAGI. The CDR3 spans 13 residues. Here the CDR3 reads CASSYSDFDEQFF. CDR3 nucleotide sequence: TGTGCCAGCAGTTACTCAGACTTCGATGAGCAGTTCTTC.

This clone was seen at least ten times. This sequence joins TRBV6-6 and TRBJ2-2; 8 bases are shared with TRBD1. The V segment lost 2 bases and the J segment 3 bases; nucleotides outside the gene matches: 2. Germline assignment: CDR1 MNHNY and CDR2 SVGAGI (reference sequence). This CDR3 region has 15 residues. CDR3 bases: TGTGCCAGCAGTTACCAGGGGGCTGACACCGGGGAGCTGTTTTTT. This gives the protein CASSYQGADTGELFF.

The CDR3 sequence is CASSLAPGGPVVNTEAFF. The CDR3 DNA sequence: TGCGCCAGCAGCTTGGCCCCGGGAGGCCCAGTCGTGAACACTGAAGCTTTCTTT. The chain joins TRBV5-1 to TRBJ1-1, with D unresolved. Between the trimmed V and J ends, which lost 0 bases and 0 bases, there was a span of 18 bases. Germline V gene sequence: CDR1 SGHRS, CDR2 YFSETQ. The CDR3 length is 18 residues.

The CDR3 nucleotides read TGTGCCAGCAGCAATAGACTAGCGGGAACCTACGAGCAGTACTTC. It codes for CASSNRLAGTYEQYF. The chain employs TRBV6-5 and TRBJ2-7, with 11 bases identical to TRBD2. This CDR3 region has 15 residues. The V and J ends lost 6 bases and 2 bases, in that order; junction bases with no gene match: 6. Germline lookup yields CDR1 MNHEY and CDR2 SVGAGI.

The gene calls are TRBV11-2 and TRBJ1-6; a possible D gene is TRBD1 (6 bases). The germline V and J ends were trimmed by 4 bases and 10 bases, with 11 bases remaining between them. Germline CDR1 is SGHAT and CDR2 is FQNNGV. The CDR3 consists of 13 residues. The CDR3 protein is CASSSAGASPLHF. DNA of the CDR3: TGTGCCAGCAGCTCTGCAGGGGCCTCACCCCTCCACTTT.

The chain carries TRBV7-2 and TRBJ1-2, with D possibly being TRBD1 (6 bases). V was trimmed by 5 bases and J by 4 bases, leaving 11 bases between them. Germline V CDR1 and CDR2: SGHTA, FQGNSA. The CDR3 sequence is 13 residues long. In DNA, the CDR3 is TGTGCCAGCAGCAGACAGGTGATCTATGGCTACACCTTC. Translation: CASSRQVIYGYTF.